The TCR beta chain described here comes from a study of blood T cell repertoires in COVID-19. Study background: T cells, B-cell-depleted T cells, or PBMCs supplied cDNA or gDNA.

This clone was recorded a few times. Participant ages covered about 18 to 89 years across around 25 US areas. The method was immunoSEQ multiplex PCR; TCRdb's version includes in-frame clones alone and lacks a portion of them. The repertoire includes roughly 500,000 clones, around nine tenths of them detected once, and about 1.7% sits in the top ten. The clonotype comes from a woman in her thirties or forties who had recovered from COVID-19. Sequencing was done on a sample of PBMCs or T cells enriched from blood (not recorded which).

The CDR3 region is CASSLGRRPSTNEKLFF. The CDR3 DNA follows: TGTGCCAGCAGCTTGGGTAGGAGACCTTCAACTAATGAAAAACTGTTTTTT. The chain combines TRBV11-2 with TRBJ1-4; D remains unclear. V shed 3 bases and J shed 0 bases, with 14 bases lying between them. This CDR3 is 17 amino acids long. CDR1 is SGHAT, CDR2 FQNNGV, per germline.